This T cell receptor beta chain stems from a study of cytomegalovirus exposure and HLA in healthy donors. Whole-study context: One earlier analysis, a look at approximately 190 million T cells, found 100 million to 130 million unique TCR beta sequences.

Nominal health characterized the donors when sampled, though unrecorded immune exposures were likely. CDR1 is SGHRS and CDR2 is YFSETQ in the germline V gene. Between the trimmed V and J ends, which lost 4 bases and 10 bases, there was a span of 18 bases. The CDR3 is 15 amino acids. With respect to this clone: No antigen is known for it.

It was with 60 Vbeta and 13 Jbeta primers that the PCR ran. The assay was immunoSEQ multiplex PCR, and TCRdb's table has in-frame clones only and misses some. This sample has 100,000 or so clones; around 85% occur once, and the top ten carry under 5%. General study points: Apparent HLA restriction characterized most CMV-associated TCR beta chains in a later analysis. As was reported, the classifier diagnosed cytomegalovirus status with high specificity and sensitivity.

This TCR was recovered from a man aged 25 to 45 in good health and CMV-seronegative. Material for sequencing was PBMCs. The chain uses TRBV5-1 and TRBJ1-6; D is possibly TRBD1 (5 bases). In DNA, the CDR3 is TGCGCCAGCAGCCCTGACGGGGGTAAAAACTCACCCCTCCACTTT. Its protein is CASSPDGGKNSPLHF.